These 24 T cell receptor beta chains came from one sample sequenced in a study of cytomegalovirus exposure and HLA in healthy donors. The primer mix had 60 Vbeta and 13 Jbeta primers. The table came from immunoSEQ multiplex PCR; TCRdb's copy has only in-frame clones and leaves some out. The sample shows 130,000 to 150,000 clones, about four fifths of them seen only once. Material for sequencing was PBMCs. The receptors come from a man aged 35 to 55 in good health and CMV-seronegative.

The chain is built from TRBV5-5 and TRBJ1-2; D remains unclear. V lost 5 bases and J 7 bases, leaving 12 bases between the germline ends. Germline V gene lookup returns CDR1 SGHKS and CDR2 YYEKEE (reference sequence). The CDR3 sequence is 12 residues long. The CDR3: CASRPRGVGYTF. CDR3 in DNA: TGTGCCAGCAGACCCCGCGGGGTTGGCTACACCTTC. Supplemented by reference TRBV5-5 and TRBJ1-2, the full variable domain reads DAGVTQSPTHLIKTRGQQVTLRCSPISGHKSVSWYQQVLGQGPQFIFQYYEKEERGRGNFPDRFSARQFPNYSSELNVNALLLGDSALYLCASRPRGVGYTFGSGTRLTVV.

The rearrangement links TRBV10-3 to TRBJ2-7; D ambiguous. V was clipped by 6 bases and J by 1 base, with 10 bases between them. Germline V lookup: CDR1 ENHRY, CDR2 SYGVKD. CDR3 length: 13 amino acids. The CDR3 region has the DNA TGTGCCATCAGGAAGCAGGATTCCTACGAGCAGTACTTC. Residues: CAIRKQDSYEQYF.

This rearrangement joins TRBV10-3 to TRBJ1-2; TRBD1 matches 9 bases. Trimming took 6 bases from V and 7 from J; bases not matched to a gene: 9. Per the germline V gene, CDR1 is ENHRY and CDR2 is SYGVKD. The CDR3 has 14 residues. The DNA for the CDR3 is TGTGCCATCAGAACGGGACAGGGTATTCGTGGCTACACCTTC. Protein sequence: CAIRTGQGIRGYTF.

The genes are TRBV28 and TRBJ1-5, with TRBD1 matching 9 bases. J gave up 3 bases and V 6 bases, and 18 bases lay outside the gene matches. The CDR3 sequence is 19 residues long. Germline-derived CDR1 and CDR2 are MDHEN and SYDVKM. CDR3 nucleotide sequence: TGTGCCAGCAGCCTAGGGGTGAGATCGGGACAGGGACCCAATCAGCCCCAGCATTTT. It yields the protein CASSLGVRSGQGPNQPQHF.

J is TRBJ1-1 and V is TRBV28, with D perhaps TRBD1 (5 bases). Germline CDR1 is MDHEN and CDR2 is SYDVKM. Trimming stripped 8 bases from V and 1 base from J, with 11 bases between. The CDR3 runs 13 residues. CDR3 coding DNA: TGTGCCAGCGGGCGGGGGGAGAACACTGAAGCTTTCTTT. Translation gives CASGRGENTEAFF.

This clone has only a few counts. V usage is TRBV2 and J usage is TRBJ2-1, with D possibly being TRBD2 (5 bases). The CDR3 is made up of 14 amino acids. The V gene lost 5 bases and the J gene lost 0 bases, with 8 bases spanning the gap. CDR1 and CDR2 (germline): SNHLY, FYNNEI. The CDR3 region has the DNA TGTGCCAGCAGTCCCACTAGCTCCTACAATGAGCAGTTCTTC. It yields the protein CASSPTSSYNEQFF.

CDR3 loop: CASSPPGGRGGQAFF. Here the CDR3 DNA reads TGTGCCAGCAGCCCCCCCGGGGGGCGCGGGGGTCAAGCTTTCTTT. The chain uses TRBV28 and TRBJ1-1; D might be TRBD1 (6 bases). V lost 6 bases to trimming and J lost 9 bases, with 23 bases between them. CDR1 and CDR2 from the germline V gene are MDHEN and SYDVKM. There are 15 residues in the CDR3. Using reference TRBV28 and TRBJ1-1 for the parts outside the CDR3, the full variable domain is DVKVTQSSRYLVKRTGEKVFLECVQDMDHENMFWYRQDPGLGLRLIYFSYDVKMKEKGDIPEGYSVSREKKERFSLILESASTNQTSMYLCASSPPGGRGGQAFFGQGTRLTVV.

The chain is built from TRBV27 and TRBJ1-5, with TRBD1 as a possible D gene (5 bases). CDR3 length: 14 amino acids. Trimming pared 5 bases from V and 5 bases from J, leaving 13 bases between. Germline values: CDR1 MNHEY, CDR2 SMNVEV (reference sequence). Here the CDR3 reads CASSRDRNYQPQHF. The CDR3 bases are TGTGCCAGCAGTCGCGACAGAAACTATCAGCCCCAGCATTTT.

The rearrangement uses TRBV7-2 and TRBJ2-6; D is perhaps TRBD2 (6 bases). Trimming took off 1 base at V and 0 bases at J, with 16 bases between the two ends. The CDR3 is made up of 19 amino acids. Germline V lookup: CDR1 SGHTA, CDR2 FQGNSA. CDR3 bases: TGTGCCAGCAGCTTAGGGCCTGTCGGCGGGGACTCTGGGGCCAACGTCCTGACTTTC. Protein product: CASSLGPVGGDSGANVLTF.

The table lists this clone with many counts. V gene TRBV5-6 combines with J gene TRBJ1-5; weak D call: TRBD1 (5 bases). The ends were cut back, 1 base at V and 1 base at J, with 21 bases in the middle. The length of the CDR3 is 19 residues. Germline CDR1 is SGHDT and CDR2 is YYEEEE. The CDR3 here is CASSLFRDTVSRSNQPQHF. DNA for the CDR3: TGTGCCAGCAGCTTGTTCAGGGATACGGTATCTAGGAGCAATCAGCCCCAGCATTTT.

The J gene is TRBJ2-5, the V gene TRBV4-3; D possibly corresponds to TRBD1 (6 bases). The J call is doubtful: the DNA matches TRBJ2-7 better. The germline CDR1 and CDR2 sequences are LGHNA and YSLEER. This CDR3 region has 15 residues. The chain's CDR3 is CASSQVTGGTYEQYF. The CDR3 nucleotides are TGCGCCAGCAGCCAAGTGACAGGCGGTACCTACGAGCAGTACTTC.

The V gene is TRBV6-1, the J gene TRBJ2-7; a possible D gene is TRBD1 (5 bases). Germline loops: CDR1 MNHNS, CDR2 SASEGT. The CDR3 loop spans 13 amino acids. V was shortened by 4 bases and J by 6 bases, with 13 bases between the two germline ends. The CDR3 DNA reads TGTGCCAGCAGTGTTGTCAGGGCTGGCGAGCAGTACTTC. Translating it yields CASSVVRAGEQYF.

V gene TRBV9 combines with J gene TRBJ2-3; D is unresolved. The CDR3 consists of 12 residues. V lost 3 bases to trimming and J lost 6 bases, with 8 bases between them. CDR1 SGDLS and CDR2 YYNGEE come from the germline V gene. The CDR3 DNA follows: TGTGCCAGCAGCGCCCGCGTTGATACGCAGTATTTT. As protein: CASSARVDTQYF.

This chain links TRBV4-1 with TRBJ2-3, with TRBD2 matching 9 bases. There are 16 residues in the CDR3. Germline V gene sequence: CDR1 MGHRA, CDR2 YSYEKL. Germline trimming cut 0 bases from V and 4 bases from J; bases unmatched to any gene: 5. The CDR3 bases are TGCGCCAGCAGCCAAGATGAGGCGGGGGGGGCAGATACGCAGTATTTT. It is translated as CASSQDEAGGADTQYF.

The chain's CDR3 is CASSAPSRDRRLRSNQPQHF. The CDR3 bases are TGTGCCAGTAGCGCTCCTTCCCGGGACAGGCGTTTACGAAGCAATCAGCCCCAGCATTTT. This chain uses TRBV19 with TRBJ1-5, with TRBD1 matching over 8 bases. Losses at the gene ends were 6 bases for V and 1 base for J; bases not matched to a gene: 20. This CDR3 is built from 20 residues. Germline-derived CDR1 and CDR2 are LNHDA and SQIVND (reference sequence).

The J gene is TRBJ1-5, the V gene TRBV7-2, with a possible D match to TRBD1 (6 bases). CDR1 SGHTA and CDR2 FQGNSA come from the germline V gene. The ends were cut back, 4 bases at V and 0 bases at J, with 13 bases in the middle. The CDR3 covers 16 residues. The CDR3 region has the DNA TGTGCCAGCAGCTCACAGGGAGCGCTTAGCAATCAGCCCCAGCATTTT. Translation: CASSSQGALSNQPQHF.

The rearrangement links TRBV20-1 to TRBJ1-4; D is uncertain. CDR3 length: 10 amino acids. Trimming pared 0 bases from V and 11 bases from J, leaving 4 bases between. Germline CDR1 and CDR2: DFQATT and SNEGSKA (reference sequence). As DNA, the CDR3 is TGCAGTGCTAGAGAGGAGAAACTGTTTTTT. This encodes CSAREEKLFF.

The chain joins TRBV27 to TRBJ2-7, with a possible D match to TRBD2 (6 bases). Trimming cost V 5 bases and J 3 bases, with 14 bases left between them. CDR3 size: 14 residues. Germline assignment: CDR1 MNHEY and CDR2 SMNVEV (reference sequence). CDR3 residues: CASSQRPGGYEQYF. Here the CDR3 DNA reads TGTGCCAGCAGTCAACGTCCCGGGGGCTACGAGCAGTACTTC.

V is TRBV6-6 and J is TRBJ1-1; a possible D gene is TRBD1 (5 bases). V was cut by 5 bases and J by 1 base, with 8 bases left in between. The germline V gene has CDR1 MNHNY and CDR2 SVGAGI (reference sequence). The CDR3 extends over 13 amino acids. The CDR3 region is CASSRQTNTEAFF. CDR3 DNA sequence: TGTGCCAGCAGTCGACAGACGAACACTGAAGCTTTCTTT.

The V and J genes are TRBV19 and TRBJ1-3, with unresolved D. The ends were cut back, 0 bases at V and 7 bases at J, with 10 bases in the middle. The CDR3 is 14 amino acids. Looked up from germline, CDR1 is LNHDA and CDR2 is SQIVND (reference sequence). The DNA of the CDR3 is TGTGCCAGTAGTATAGACCGGTCCAGGAACACCATATATTTT. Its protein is CASSIDRSRNTIYF.

This chain's CDR3 is CASSPSVNTEAFF. CDR3 bases: TGTGCCAGCAGCCCCTCAGTGAACACTGAAGCTTTCTTT. The J gene is TRBJ1-1, the V gene TRBV7-3; unclear D gene. V gave up 5 bases and J gave up 0 bases, with 7 bases separating them. The germline CDR1 and CDR2 sequences are SGHTA and FQGTGA. The length of the CDR3 is 13 residues.

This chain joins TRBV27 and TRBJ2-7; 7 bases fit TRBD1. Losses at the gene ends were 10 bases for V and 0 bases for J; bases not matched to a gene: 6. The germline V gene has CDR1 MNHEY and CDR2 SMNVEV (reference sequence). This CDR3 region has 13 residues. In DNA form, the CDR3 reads TGTGCCACCAAACGGACAGGCTCCTACGAGCAGTACTTC. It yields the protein CATKRTGSYEQYF.

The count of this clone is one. CDR3 sequence reads: CASSYGTENYGYTF. The DNA of the CDR3 is TGTGCCAGCAGCTACGGGACAGAGAACTATGGCTACACCTTC. The chain combines TRBV11-2 with TRBJ1-2; 7 bases align to TRBD1. This CDR3 has 14 amino acids. Germline V gives CDR1 SGHAT, CDR2 FQNNGV. Unmatched junction bases numbered 4, after V lost 4 bases and J lost 2 bases.

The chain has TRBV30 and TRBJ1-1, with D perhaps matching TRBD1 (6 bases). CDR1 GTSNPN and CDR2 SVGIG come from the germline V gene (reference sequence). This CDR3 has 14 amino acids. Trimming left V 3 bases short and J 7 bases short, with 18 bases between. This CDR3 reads CAWRASGQRNEAFF. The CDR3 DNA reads TGTGCCTGGAGAGCTTCCGGACAGAGGAATGAAGCTTTCTTT.